The 22 T cell receptor beta chains below come from one sample, sequenced in a study of blood T cell repertoires in COVID-19. Method: immunoSEQ multiplex PCR; TCRdb's copy keeps in-frame clones and lacks some. This table has about 340,000 clones, 65% to 85% appearing once. Source material: peripheral blood. Receptor source: a man younger than 40 with active or convalescent COVID-19.

The chain carries TRBV7-2 and TRBJ2-1; TRBD2 agrees at 9 bases. The CDR3 has 15 residues. V gave up 4 bases and J gave up 6 bases; unmatched junction bases: 7. Germline V gives CDR1 SGHTA, CDR2 FQGNSA. The CDR3: CASSSDGTSLNEQFF. In DNA, the CDR3 is TGTGCCAGCAGCTCTGACGGGACTAGCCTCAATGAGCAGTTCTTC.

This clone was observed a few times. This chain uses TRBV19 with TRBJ2-5; TRBD2 matches 8 bases. V shed 3 bases, J shed 5 bases, and the junction held 11 bases outside the gene matches. The CDR3 loop spans 16 amino acids. Looked up from germline, CDR1 is LNHDA and CDR2 is SQIVND (reference sequence). CDR3 sequence: CASSIQGAGARETQYF. The CDR3 DNA reads TGTGCCAGTAGTATTCAGGGAGCGGGGGCTAGGGAGACCCAGTACTTC.

This chain connects TRBV11-3 to TRBJ2-7, with 7 positions matching TRBD2. The CDR3 is 15 residues long. Germline V CDR1 and CDR2: SGHNT, YENEEA. Losses at the gene ends were 5 bases for V and 0 bases for J; bases not matched to a gene: 7. The CDR3 is CASSPEAGSSYEQYF. For the CDR3, the DNA is TGTGCCAGCAGCCCAGAAGCGGGGAGCTCCTACGAGCAGTACTTC.

This clone was seen only a few times. The chain's CDR3 is CASSAEGQGFGYTF. The CDR3 DNA reads TGTGCCAGCAGCGCGGAGGGACAGGGGTTTGGCTACACCTTC. The chain couples TRBV7-8 to TRBJ1-2; 10 nucleotides agree with TRBD1. The V gene end was trimmed by 5 bases and the J gene end by 7 bases; junction bases not matched to a gene: 7. Germline CDR1 is SGHVS and CDR2 is FQNEAQ. The CDR3 is made up of 14 amino acids.

The chain couples TRBV28 to TRBJ2-7; the match to TRBD2 covers 9 bases. Germline CDR1 MDHEN, CDR2 SYDVKM. The V and J ends lost 7 bases and 1 base, in that order; junction bases with no gene match: 11. The CDR3 has 16 amino acids. This CDR3 reads CASNPGSLAGSYEQYF. The CDR3 DNA sequence: TGTGCCAGCAATCCGGGCTCTCTAGCGGGGTCCTACGAGCAGTACTTC. The entire variable domain, with the rest obtained from reference TRBV28 and TRBJ2-7, is as follows: DVKVTQSSRYLVKRTGEKVFLECVQDMDHENMFWYRQDPGLGLRLIYFSYDVKMKEKGDIPEGYSVSREKKERFSLILESASTNQTSMYLCASNPGSLAGSYEQYFGPGTRLTVT.

The V gene is TRBV6-4, the J gene TRBJ2-1; 7 positions agree with TRBD2. The CDR3 covers 13 residues. The junction had 5 bases not matched to a gene; V was cut back by 8 bases and J by 4 bases. Germline loops: CDR1 MRHNA, CDR2 SNTAGT. In DNA form, the CDR3 reads TGTGCCAGCGTGCCCGGGAGGTACAATGAGCAGTTCTTC. As protein: CASVPGRYNEQFF.

The J gene is TRBJ2-2, the V gene TRBV4-3; perhaps TRBD2 as D (5 bases). Germline CDR1 LGHNA, CDR2 YSLEER. V lost 5 bases and J 0 bases, leaving 22 bases between the germline ends. The CDR3 runs 19 residues. The CDR3 loop is CASSGSQVDYPANTGELFF. In nucleotides, the CDR3 is TGCGCCAGCAGCGGCAGCCAAGTAGACTATCCCGCGAACACCGGGGAGCTGTTTTTT.

The chain recombines TRBV3-1 (or the pseudogene TRBV3-2) with TRBJ2-1; 8 positions agree with TRBD1. The CDR3 length is 16 residues. V shed 3 bases and J 7 bases; nucleotides not matched to a gene: 11. Germline CDR1 LGHDT, CDR2 YNNKEL (reference sequence). The CDR3 is CASSQSFGQGENEQFF. In nucleotides, the CDR3 is TGTGCCAGCAGCCAGTCCTTTGGACAGGGAGAAAATGAGCAGTTCTTC.

The chain joins TRBV4-2 to TRBJ2-1; TRBD1 agrees at 7 bases. V lost 0 bases, J lost 9 bases, and 11 bases stayed unmatched. Germline V gives CDR1 LGHNA, CDR2 YNFKEQ. This CDR3 region has 16 residues. CDR3 amino acids: CASSQERGPARGEQFF. In DNA, the CDR3 is TGTGCCAGCAGCCAAGAGAGGGGGCCCGCCCGGGGTGAGCAGTTCTTC.

This clone was seen a few times. Here the CDR3 reads CASSPLTVMNTEAFF. The CDR3 region has the DNA TGTGCCAGCTCACCCTTGACAGTCATGAACACTGAAGCTTTCTTT. The chain couples TRBV18 to TRBJ1-1, with D possibly matching TRBD1 (5 bases). This CDR3 spans 15 amino acids. Germline CDR1 KGHSH, CDR2 LQKENI. Trimming took off 3 bases at V and 0 bases at J, with 11 bases between the two ends. Full variable domain (missing parts from reference TRBV18 and TRBJ1-1): NAGVMQNPRHLVRRRGQEARLRCSPMKGHSHVYWYRQLPEEGLKFMVYLQKENIIDESGMPKERFSAEFPKEGPSILRIQQVVRGDSAAYFCASSPLTVMNTEAFFGQGTRLTVV.

The rearrangement links TRBV18 to TRBJ2-2; D unresolved. The CDR3 totals 13 residues. The V gene's germline CDR1 is KGHSH and CDR2 LQKENI. Trimming took off 7 bases at V and 7 bases at J, with 13 bases between the two ends. The CDR3 spells CASLPPPGGELFF. For the CDR3, the DNA is TGTGCCAGCTTACCCCCCCCCGGCGGGGAGCTGTTTTTT. The entire variable domain, with the rest obtained from reference TRBV18 and TRBJ2-2, is as follows: NAGVMQNPRHLVRRRGQEARLRCSPMKGHSHVYWYRQLPEEGLKFMVYLQKENIIDESGMPKERFSAEFPKEGPSILRIQQVVRGDSAAYFCASLPPPGGELFFGEGSRLTVL.

The rearrangement uses TRBV29-1 and TRBJ2-5; D ambiguous. This CDR3 is 11 amino acids long. CDR1 and CDR2 (germline): SQVTM, ANQGSEA. Trimming removed 7 bases at V and 1 base at J, with 7 bases between. As DNA, the CDR3 is TGCAGCGAGCGATCCCAAGAGACCCAGTACTTC. It codes for CSERSQETQYF.

Written as DNA, the CDR3 is TGTGCCAGCTCACCGGGCATGGACCAAGAGACCCAGTACTTC. Amino acids: CASSPGMDQETQYF. V gene TRBV18 combines with J gene TRBJ2-5; no clear D gene. The CDR3 length is 14 residues. Germline V gene data show CDR1 as KGHSH and CDR2 as LQKENI. The V end lost 3 bases, the J end lost 0 bases, and 8 bases lay between the germline ends.

This chain links TRBV2 with TRBJ2-5; 10 nucleotides agree with TRBD2. V shed 3 bases, J shed 5 bases, and the junction held 9 bases outside the gene matches. This CDR3 contains 16 residues. CDR1 is SNHLY, CDR2 FYNNEI, per germline. CDR3 loop: CASSEFRLAGAETQYF. DNA for the CDR3: TGTGCCAGCAGTGAGTTCCGGCTAGCGGGAGCGGAGACCCAGTACTTC.

This chain connects TRBV27 to TRBJ1-2; tentatively, D is TRBD1 (5 bases). The CDR3 extends over 14 amino acids. V lost 6 bases, J lost 6 bases, and 17 bases lay in between. The germline V gene has CDR1 MNHEY and CDR2 SMNVEV (reference sequence). The CDR3 region is CASSPTGDWDGYTF. In nucleotides, the CDR3 is TGTGCCAGCAGCCCGACGGGGGACTGGGATGGCTACACCTTC.

The V gene is TRBV5-1, the J gene TRBJ2-7, with 8 nucleotides matching TRBD2. This CDR3 has 13 residues. Germline CDR1 SGHRS, CDR2 YFSETQ. V was clipped by 4 bases and J by 6 bases; unmatched bases: 6. CDR3 DNA sequence: TGCGCCAGCAGCCCCCGTGCGGGGGGCGAGCAGTACTTC. This encodes CASSPRAGGEQYF.

The rearrangement uses TRBV6-5 and TRBJ1-2; TRBD1 aligns across 8 bases. V lost 9 bases and J lost 1; bases outside the gene matches: 10. This CDR3 has 15 amino acids. Germline V CDR1 and CDR2: MNHEY, SVGAGI. CDR3 region: CASPTRTGSNYGYTF. The CDR3 DNA follows: TGTGCCAGTCCCACCCGGACAGGGAGTAACTATGGCTACACCTTC.

This clone has more than one count but fewer than ten. The rearrangement joins TRBV24-1 to TRBJ1-5; maybe TRBD1 (6 bases). The CDR3 is made up of 14 amino acids. V was trimmed by 9 bases and J by 2 bases, leaving 13 bases between them. Germline V gene lookup returns CDR1 KGHDR and CDR2 SFDVKD. In DNA, the CDR3 is TGTGCCACCCACTCAGGGGTGGGCAATCAGCCCCAGCATTTT. This translates into CATHSGVGNQPQHF.

The rearrangement links TRBV5-6 to TRBJ2-3; maybe TRBD1 (5 bases). V lost 4 bases and J 3 bases, leaving 15 bases between the germline ends. The CDR3 totals 15 residues. Looked up from germline, CDR1 is SGHDT and CDR2 is YYEEEE. The CDR3 reads CASSRQPRGTDTQYF. For the CDR3, the DNA is TGTGCCAGCAGCCGCCAGCCAAGGGGTACAGATACGCAGTATTTT. Filled out from reference TRBV5-6 and TRBJ2-3, the complete variable domain reads DAGVTQSPTHLIKTRGQQVTLRCSPKSGHDTVSWYQQALGQGPQFIFQYYEEEERQRGNFPDRFSGHQFPNYSSELNVNALLLGDSALYLCASSRQPRGTDTQYFGPGTRLTVL.

The genes are TRBV6-2 or TRBV6-3 and TRBJ1-1; maybe TRBD1 (5 bases). The germline gives CDR1 MNHEY, CDR2 SVGEGT. V was trimmed by 2 bases and J by 6 bases, leaving 10 bases between them. This CDR3 has 13 amino acids. CDR3 DNA sequence: TGTGCCAGCAGTTACGGGGCAGGACCTGAAGCTTTCTTT. It yields the protein CASSYGAGPEAFF.

The rearrangement uses TRBV7-2 and TRBJ1-5; D perhaps matches TRBD1 (5 bases). The germline V and J ends were trimmed by 5 bases and 2 bases, with 13 bases remaining between them. This CDR3 region has 15 residues. CDR1 is SGHTA, CDR2 FQGNSA, per germline. DNA for the CDR3: TGTGCCAGCAGCCTGAGGGGAGGGGGCAATCAGCCCCAGCATTTT. Protein product: CASSLRGGGNQPQHF. Combining the CDR3 with reference TRBV7-2 and TRBJ1-5 gives the whole variable domain GAGVSQSPSNKVTEKGKDVELRCDPISGHTALYWYRQSLGQGLEFLIYFQGNSAPDKSGLPSDRFSAERTGGSVSTLTIQRTQQEDSAVYLCASSLRGGGNQPQHFGDGTRLSIL.

The chain uses TRBV27 and TRBJ1-2, with 10 bases matching TRBD1. Germline V gives CDR1 MNHEY, CDR2 SMNVEV (reference sequence). The CDR3 is 13 residues long. Unmatched junction bases numbered 5, after V lost 6 bases and J lost 7 bases. The CDR3 loop is CASRPTGGFGYTF. The CDR3 coding sequence is TGTGCCAGCAGACCGACAGGGGGCTTTGGCTACACCTTC.